These 22 T cell receptor beta chains were all obtained from the same sample, sequenced in a study of tumor and adjacent non-tumor tissue in lung cancer. The template was RNA from unsorted bulk tissue. More than 3 cm separated this lung sample from the edge of the tumor. TCRbeta libraries were built with three rounds of nested PCR, modified from ARM-PCR. A single record per CDR3 protein comes from TCRdb applying MiXCR to the multiplex PCR reads. Among fewer than 55,000 distinct CDR3 sequences, roughly 62% were seen once, and the ten largest hold around 20%. Sequencing was done on a sample of distant non-tumor lung tissue. These receptors were taken from a woman aged 40-49 years with non-small cell lung cancer.

This clonotype is a singleton in its sample. This could be a read error, since a much larger clone is one nucleotide away. The rearrangement uses TRBV30 and TRBJ1-2; 8 bases match TRBD1. The V and J ends lost 1 base and 8 bases, in that order; junction bases with no gene match: 12. The CDR3 extends over 15 amino acids. Germline V gene sequence: CDR1 GTSNPN, CDR2 SVGIG (reference sequence). The CDR3 here is CAWSDRQTGVMGYTF. In nucleotides, the CDR3 is TGTGCCTGGAGTGACCGACAGACAGGGGTGATGGGCTACACCTTC.

The genes are TRBV19 and TRBJ1-1; TRBD1 might be the D (6 bases). Between the trimmed V and J ends, which lost 5 bases and 3 bases, there was a span of 13 bases. The CDR3 covers 14 residues. The germline CDR1 and CDR2 sequences are LNHDA and SQIVND (reference sequence). The CDR3 DNA is TGTGCCAGTAGTCGCAACAACAGGGACACTGAAGCTTTCTTT. Amino acid sequence: CASSRNNRDTEAFF.

As for this clonotype: An end of the junction differs from the germline gene, which may be a read error. This rearrangement joins TRBV6-2 or TRBV6-3 to TRBJ2-7; 8 positions match TRBD1. Germline V CDR1 and CDR2: MNHEY, SVGEGT. This CDR3 has 15 amino acids. The CDR3 region is CASRPGRGPYYELYF. CDR3 nucleotides: TGTGCCAGCAGGCCCGGCAGGGGGCCATACTACGAGCTGTACTTC.

Comments on this clonotype: No conserved phenylalanine or tryptophan ends this CDR3, so it is likely a read error. V is TRBV20-1 and J is TRBJ2-4, with D tentatively TRBD1 (5 bases). V lost 0 bases and J 8 bases, leaving 17 bases between the germline ends. The V gene's germline CDR1 is DFQATT and CDR2 SNEGSKA (reference sequence). This CDR3 is built from 15 residues. CDR3 DNA sequence: TGCAGTGCTAGAGACGTATCACAGGCCCTGGACATTCAGTACTCC. Amino acid sequence: CSARDVSQALDIQYS.

This clonotype was counted a single time. The junction does not match germline at one end; this may be a read error. The chain employs TRBV4-1 and TRBJ1-1; maybe TRBD1 (5 bases). CDR1 is MGHRA and CDR2 is YSYEKL in the germline V gene. This CDR3 comprises 15 residues. The CDR3 region is CASSPSIRGVTEAIF. The CDR3 coding sequence is TGCGCCAGCAGCCCGTCGATTAGGGGAGTTACTGAGGCTATCTTT.

Of note for this clonotype: No conserved phenylalanine or tryptophan is present at the end of the CDR3, so a read error is the likely explanation. The rearrangement uses TRBV6-2 or TRBV6-3 and TRBJ1-1; the D is unclear. Per germline, CDR1 MNHEY and CDR2 SVGEGT. The CDR3 extends over 13 amino acids. CDR3 sequence: CDSSYQQNTEAFL. The CDR3 region has the DNA TGTGACAGCAGTTACCAGCAGAACACTGAAGCTTTCCTT.

With respect to this clonotype: A much more abundant neighbour one base away suggests this may be a read error. V and J are TRBV28 and TRBJ2-1; D might be TRBD2 (5 bases). Germline lookup yields CDR1 MDHEN and CDR2 SYDVKM. V lost 6 bases to trimming and J lost 7 bases, with 16 bases between them. The CDR3 has 14 residues. The chain's CDR3 is CASSGISGSNEQFF. The CDR3 DNA reads TGTGCCAGCAGCGGGATATCGGGAAGTAATGAGCAGTTCTTC.

The V call is TRBV9, the J call TRBJ2-5, with D perhaps being TRBD1 or TRBD2 (6 bases each). V shed 3 bases and J shed 0 bases, with 21 bases lying between them. This CDR3 is 18 amino acids long. CDR1 is SGDLS and CDR2 is YYNGEE in the germline V gene. As DNA, the CDR3 is TGTGCCAGCAGCGGGACGGGGGCGCCTGAAGCCGACCAAGAGACCCAGTACTTC. Translated: CASSGTGAPEADQETQYF.

CDR3 in DNA: TGTGCCAGCAGTGTCGGGGACAGGACTAGCACAGATACGCAGTATTTT. Translating gives CASSVGDRTSTDTQYF. The chain is built from TRBV2 and TRBJ2-3; 8 nucleotides line up with TRBD1. Germline CDR1 is SNHLY and CDR2 is FYNNEI. This CDR3 has 16 amino acids. Losses at the gene ends were 4 bases for V and 0 bases for J; bases not matched to a gene: 6.

The table lists this clonotype with a few counts. A junction end diverges from the germline sequence, so it may reflect a read error. The rearrangement links TRBV30 to TRBJ2-3; 8 bases fit TRBD2. Germline V lookup: CDR1 GTSNPN, CDR2 SVGIG (reference sequence). This CDR3 has 14 residues. CDR3 DNA sequence: TGTGCCTGGAGTGGGCCGCGGGAGGCAGATGCGCAGTATTTT. This gives the protein CAWSGPREADAQYF.

In regard to this clonotype: An end of the junction does not agree with germline; a read error may underlie this. The J gene is TRBJ2-3, the V gene TRBV4-1; TRBD2 matches 7 bases. Germline CDR1 is MGHRA and CDR2 is YSYEKL. The CDR3 runs 19 residues. CDR3: CTSSSLGLRGHIDTDTQYF. In DNA, the CDR3 is TGCACCAGCAGCTCCCTGGGACTACGTGGGCACATTGACACAGATACGCAGTATTTT.

A note on this clonotype: A much larger clone sits a single nucleotide away, making a read error possible. The rearrangement uses TRBV4-1 and TRBJ2-2; D perhaps matches TRBD2 (5 bases). The germline V gene encodes CDR1 MGHRA and CDR2 YSYEKL. This CDR3 spans 18 amino acids. V was trimmed by 1 base and J by 3 bases, leaving 18 bases between them. CDR3 nucleotide sequence: TGCGCCAGCAGCCAAGGAGTGGCGGGCGTACACGACACCGGGGAGCTGTTTTTT. It translates to CASSQGVAGVHDTGELFF.

The chain couples TRBV11-2 to TRBJ1-2; the D is unclear. Germline V gene sequence: CDR1 SGHAT, CDR2 FQNNGV. The CDR3 has 15 residues. Trimming shortened V by 6 bases and J by 8 bases, and 22 bases separated the two germline ends. CDR3 residues: CASSRPFGRADGYTF. CDR3 DNA sequence: TGTGCCAGCAGTCGGCCTTTTGGGAGGGCCGACGGCTACACCTTC.

This clonotype occurred many times. The rearrangement uses TRBV6-5 and TRBJ2-7; the D gene could be TRBD1 or TRBD2 (6 bases each). V lost 5 bases, J lost 3 bases, and 14 bases lay in between. CDR3 size: 14 residues. Germline V gives CDR1 MNHEY, CDR2 SVGAGI. DNA of the CDR3: TGTGCCAGCAGTAGGACGGGGGCATACTACGAGCAGTACTTC. It is translated as CASSRTGAYYEQYF.

A note on this clonotype: One base away lies a much larger clone, so this may be a sequencing read error. The rearrangement joins TRBV5-4 to TRBJ2-7; D is uncertain. In germline, CDR1 is SGHNT, CDR2 YYREEE (reference sequence). V gave up 3 bases and J gave up 3 bases, with 7 bases separating them. The CDR3 contains 12 residues. CDR3 sequence: CASSYLNYEQYF. The CDR3 bases are TGTGCCAGCAGCTACCTCAACTACGAGCAGTACTTC.

To note about this clonotype: No conserved phenylalanine or tryptophan ends this CDR3, so it is likely a read error. The chain joins TRBV4-1 to TRBJ1-2; maybe TRBD1 (5 bases). Per germline, CDR1 MGHRA and CDR2 YSYEKL. This CDR3 comprises 14 residues. V was trimmed by 3 bases and J by 8 bases, leaving 16 bases between them. DNA for the CDR3: TGCGCCAGCAGCCAGGTCGGGGGATTAGGCGGCTACACCCTC. Amino acids: CASSQVGGLGGYTL.

This clonotype was observed a single time. A junction end diverges from the germline sequence, so it may reflect a read error. The rearrangement joins TRBV6-6 to TRBJ1-3; 7 bases are shared with TRBD1. Germline assignment: CDR1 MNHNY and CDR2 SVGAGI (reference sequence). This CDR3 comprises 16 residues. In nucleotides, the CDR3 is TGTGCAAGCAGTCCCCGACAGGGTCGGTCTGGAAACACTATATGTTTT. Protein sequence: CASSPRQGRSGNTICF.

This clonotype showed up just a few times. This may be a read error, as it is one base from a much larger clone. The chain is built from TRBV6-2 or TRBV6-3 and TRBJ1-1; no definite D call. Germline V gene data show CDR1 as MNHEY and CDR2 as SVGEGT. The CDR3 is made up of 14 amino acids. The chain's CDR3 is CANSPSIMNTEAFF. CDR3 DNA sequence: TGTGCCAACAGTCCATCGATCATGAACACTGAAGCTTTCTTT.

This clonotype is a singleton in its sample. Its ends do not fully match the called genes, so a read error is possible. The chain has TRBV7-3 and TRBJ2-1; 7 positions match TRBD1. The CDR3 has 16 amino acids. The germline V gene encodes CDR1 SGHTA and CDR2 FQGTGA. CDR3 nucleotide sequence: TGTTCCAGCAGCTTAACGGCCGGGACAGCCTACAATGAGCAGTTCTTC. Translating it yields CSSSLTAGTAYNEQFF.

On this clonotype: One end of the junction is discordant with germline, which a read error may explain. This chain uses TRBV10-2 with TRBJ2-7; TRBD2 matches 12 bases. Germline CDR1 reads WSHSY; CDR2 reads SAAADI. The length of the CDR3 is 13 residues. CDR3 amino acids: CASQTSGREEQYF. The DNA of the CDR3 is TGCGCCAGCCAGACTAGCGGGAGAGAAGAGCAGTATTTC.

In this sample, this clonotype turned up once. The conserved final phenylalanine or tryptophan is absent from the CDR3, which likely points to a read error. V usage is TRBV11-1 and J usage is TRBJ2-7; TRBD1 agrees at 9 bases. The V gene end was trimmed by 8 bases and the J gene end by 3 bases; junction bases not matched to a gene: 8. The CDR3 has 14 amino acids. Germline values: CDR1 SGHAT, CDR2 FQDESV (reference sequence). CDR3 region: CASCRTGGSYEQYL. In DNA form, the CDR3 reads TGTGCCAGCTGCCGTACAGGGGGCAGCTACGAGCAGTACTTA.

The V and J genes are TRBV21-1 and TRBJ1-3; the table assigns TRBD1, which was not confirmed against the DNA. TRBV21-1 is designated a pseudogene. This CDR3 has 16 amino acids. CDR3 amino acids: CTSPGDGDCSGNTIYF. CDR3 nucleotides: TGTACCAGCCCTGGGGACGGGGATTGCTCTGGAAACACCATATATTTT.